The rows below give T cell receptor beta chains drawn from one sample of a study of T-cell memory formation after mild COVID-19. TCRdb called the 5' RACE reads again in MiXCR, with one record for every CDR3 protein. This table holds roughly 450,000 distinct CDR3 sequences, 15% to 20% found once. Specimen: PBMCs or a T cell subset sorted from them (not recorded which). Receptors were obtained from an adult woman who had mild COVID-19 (a few samples of this study predate the infection). Cell type and time point are not known. Both conserved end residues are part of each CDR3. Fields, in order: D gene, clone size, J gene, V gene, CDR3 DNA, CDR3 protein. D genes are given only for firm matches. Expanded clones get a size class; other rows say once, few or many, or leave the size out.

-,-,TRBJ1-5,TRBV2,TGTGCCAGCAGTCGTGACAGGTATAGCTCAAATCAGCCCCAGCATTTT,CASSRDRYSSNQPQHF
TRBD1,few,TRBJ2-2,TRBV19,TGTGCCAGTAGTAGCCCGGGACAGGCCACCGGGGAGCTGTTTTTT,CASSSPGQATGELFF
-,few,TRBJ2-6,TRBV7-3,TGTGCCAGCAGCTTAGGACAGTTCTCTGGGGCCAACGTCCTGACTTTC,CASSLGQFSGANVLTF
-,-,TRBJ1-6,TRBV4-2,TGTGCCAGCAGCCAAGTCAGCGGATATAATTCACCCCTCCACTTT,CASSQVSGYNSPLHF
-,few,TRBJ2-1,TRBV27,TGTGCCAGCAGTTTATTGCCTCGGCCTGTTGACAATGAGCAGTTCTTC,CASSLLPRPVDNEQFF
-,-,TRBJ2-6,TRBV20-1,TGCAGTGCGACTTCGGGGGACTCTGGGGCCAACGTCCTGACTTTC,CSATSGDSGANVLTF
TRBD1,few,TRBJ1-2,TRBV4-1,TGCGCCAGCAGTCTTATGACAGGGGATGGGGGCTACACCTTC,CASSLMTGDGGYTF
-,-,TRBJ2-7,TRBV3-1,TGTGCCAGCAGCCAAGAAGCCTGGGACCTTGGAAAGCAGTACTTC,CASSQEAWDLGKQYF
TRBD1,-,TRBJ1-1,TRBV3-1,TGTGCCAGCAGCCTAGGACAGGGGGCCATTTCGTACACTGAAGCTTTCTTT,CASSLGQGAISYTEAFF
TRBD1,-,TRBJ2-3,TRBV18,TGTGCCAGCTCACCCGAGGACAGGATCCTGGCAGATACGCAGTATTTT,CASSPEDRILADTQYF
TRBD2,few,TRBJ2-1,TRBV12-3/TRBV12-4,TGTGCCAGCAGTTTACCCGGGACTAGCGGATACAATGAGCAGTTCTTC,CASSLPGTSGYNEQFF
-,few,TRBJ2-3,TRBV12-3/TRBV12-4,TGTGCCAGCACCTTCCGGGGCACAGATACGCAGTATTTT,CASTFRGTDTQYF
-,-,TRBJ2-5,TRBV20-1,TGCAGTGCCCGGGACCTAAGAGCCCTAGAGACCCAGTACTTC,CSARDLRALETQYF
TRBD1,few,TRBJ2-5,TRBV30,TGTGCCTGGAGTACGGGACAGGGGGAAGAGACCCAGTACTTC,CAWSTGQGEETQYF
TRBD1,-,TRBJ1-2,TRBV6-5,TGTGCCAGCAGTCCCTATGGGGACAGGGACTATGGCTACACCTTC,CASSPYGDRDYGYTF
TRBD2,few,TRBJ2-1,TRBV9,TGTGCCAGCAGCGTCGACGGACTAGCGGGACAGCAGTTCTTC,CASSVDGLAGQQFF
TRBD1,-,TRBJ1-1,TRBV6-5,TGTGCCAGCAGATACACAGGGGGCCCTGTCGCTTTCTTT,CASRYTGGPVAFF
-,-,TRBJ2-2,TRBV29-1,TGCAGCGTTGTCGGGCAGGGGAACACCGGGGAGCTGTTTTTT,CSVVGQGNTGELFF
TRBD2,-,TRBJ2-1,TRBV4-2,TGTGCCAGCAGCCAAGAAGGCGGACTAGCGGGAGCCTCCTACAATGAGCAGTTCTTC,CASSQEGGLAGASYNEQFF
-,many,TRBJ1-1,TRBV12-3/TRBV12-4,TGTGCCAGCAGCGAGAGGGACGGAATGAACACTGAAGCTTTCTTT,CASSERDGMNTEAFF
-,-,TRBJ2-3,TRBV12-3/TRBV12-4,TGTGCCAGCAGCCGAGCGGGACATGAGATCACAGATACGCAGTATTTT,CASSRAGHEITDTQYF
-,-,TRBJ2-1,TRBV5-1,TGCGCCAGCAGCGTAGTCTCCTACAATGAGCAGTTCTTC,CASSVVSYNEQFF
TRBD1,-,TRBJ1-2,TRBV5-1,TGCGCCAGCAGCCTCCCCACCCAGGGGGCGGATGGCTACACCTTC,CASSLPTQGADGYTF
-,-,TRBJ1-6,TRBV9,TGTGCCAGCAGCGTAGCTTGGGGAGTTGATTCACCCCTCCACTTT,CASSVAWGVDSPLHF
-,-,TRBJ2-1,TRBV29-1,TGCAGCGTGTACAGCCTCGGTGAGCAGTTCTTC,CSVYSLGEQFF
-,many,TRBJ2-1,TRBV5-6,TGTGCCAGCAGCTTGGGAGACATGCCCTACAATGAGCAGTTCTTC,CASSLGDMPYNEQFF
-,many,TRBJ2-3,TRBV5-1,TGCGCCAGCAGCGCCGGACAGGCGGGGACAGATACGCAGTATTTT,CASSAGQAGTDTQYF
TRBD2,many,TRBJ2-1,TRBV6-5,TGTGCCAGCAGTTTAGCGGGGGGCGAGCAGTTCTTC,CASSLAGGEQFF
-,many,TRBJ2-7,TRBV5-1,TGCGCCAGCAGCTTCGCGCTAGGGAACTACGAGCAGTACTTC,CASSFALGNYEQYF
-,-,TRBJ1-2,TRBV18,TGTGCCAGCTCACCACGCTTAAACTATGGCTACACCTTC,CASSPRLNYGYTF
-,few,TRBJ2-1,TRBV12-3/TRBV12-4,TGTGCCAGCAGTTTTGTCGGGACACGTGAGCAGTTCTTC,CASSFVGTREQFF
-,few,TRBJ2-7,TRBV12-2,TGTGCAAGTCGCTTAGGGGGACTAGCGGTCTACGAGCAGTACTTC,CASRLGGLAVYEQYF
-,-,TRBJ2-2,TRBV4-1,TGCGCCAGCAGCCAAAGAAGTTATCTTCAGTCCGGGGAGCTGTTTTTT,CASSQRSYLQSGELFF
-,-,TRBJ2-3,TRBV5-5,TGTGCCAGCAGTTTAGGCCACAGGGTTAGCACAGATACGCAGTATTTT,CASSLGHRVSTDTQYF
TRBD2,-,TRBJ2-5,TRBV7-9,TGTGCCAGCAGCCCGGGACTAGCGGGAGAAAAAGAGACCCAGTACTTC,CASSPGLAGEKETQYF
TRBD2,few,TRBJ2-1,TRBV27,TGTGCCAGCAGTTTTTCGACTAGCGGGAGGACCAATGAGCAGTTCTTC,CASSFSTSGRTNEQFF
TRBD2,-,TRBJ2-5,TRBV7-9,TGTGCCAGCAGCTTAGCGAGGAAGGCTAGCGGGAGTGAGACCCAGTACTTC,CASSLARKASGSETQYF
-,-,TRBJ2-1,TRBV4-2,TGTGCCAGCAGCCAAGATCTAGGTAGCCAGGCGCATGAGCAGTTCTTC,CASSQDLGSQAHEQFF
TRBD1,many,TRBJ2-5,TRBV7-3,TGTGCCACCGGACAGGGTATGGGAGAGACCCAGTACTTC,CATGQGMGETQYF
-,-,TRBJ2-7,TRBV6-2/TRBV6-3,TGTGCCAGCCGCCCAACGGGACAAGCCTACGAGCAGTACTTC,CASRPTGQAYEQYF
-,-,TRBJ1-5,TRBV2,TGTGCCAGCAGTGGGCAGGGTACGAGCAATCAGCCCCAGCATTTT,CASSGQGTSNQPQHF
TRBD1,-,TRBJ1-6,TRBV12-3/TRBV12-4,TGTGCCAGCAGTCCCCATCCGACAGGGCCCCTCCACTTT,CASSPHPTGPLHF
TRBD1,-,TRBJ1-2,TRBV10-3,TGTGCCATCAGTGAGTCCGCGGGACAGGGTCACGACGGCTACACCTTC,CAISESAGQGHDGYTF
TRBD1,few,TRBJ1-6,TRBV5-1,TGCGCCAGCAGCCCACCCGAGACAGGGGAACCCCTCCACTTT,CASSPPETGEPLHF
TRBD2,-,TRBJ2-7,TRBV20-1,TGCAGTGCTAGAGATAGAGCGGGAGGCCCCAGTACCGAGCAGTACTTC,CSARDRAGGPSTEQYF
TRBD1,few,TRBJ1-1,TRBV25-1,TGTGCCAGCAGCCAAGCCGGGACAGGGGGCACTGAAGCTTTCTTT,CASSQAGTGGTEAFF
-,-,TRBJ2-7,TRBV6-2/TRBV6-3,TGTGCCAGCAGTCACACCCTGACCATGCGACCTAACTACGAGCAGTACTTC,CASSHTLTMRPNYEQYF
-,-,TRBJ2-6,TRBV4-3,TGCGCCAGCAGCGAACAACCTATGGCAGGGGACTCTGGGGCCAACGTCCTGACTTTC,CASSEQPMAGDSGANVLTF
-,-,TRBJ2-3,TRBV9,TGTGCCAGCAGCCCCGGGGGCCAGACAGATACGCAGTATTTT,CASSPGGQTDTQYF
TRBD2,many,TRBJ2-1,TRBV3-1,TGTGCCAGCAGCCAAGTGAGAACTTGGGCGGGAGATGACAATGAGCAGTTCTTC,CASSQVRTWAGDDNEQFF
-,-,TRBJ1-6,TRBV6-5,TGTGCCAGCAGTTACGAAGGCCGGACGAATTCACCCCTCCACTTT,CASSYEGRTNSPLHF
-,many,TRBJ1-5,TRBV15,TGTGCCACCAGCAGAGATCGGTCTGCCGGGCAGCCCCAGCATTTT,CATSRDRSAGQPQHF
-,-,TRBJ2-5,TRBV7-9,TGTGCCAGCAGCTTAGATTGGCGGGAGACCCAGTACTTC,CASSLDWRETQYF